This T cell receptor beta chain emerged from a study of Tregs in tolerant kidney transplant recipients. The repertoire was sequenced with immunoSEQ multiplex PCR; TCRdb's copy has only in-frame clones and lacks some. The repertoire holds tens of thousands of clones, with 93% as singletons. Comment on this clone: What it binds is unknown.

Related graft donors supplied nonmyeloablative bone marrow transplants, and mixed chimerism was transient. Whole-study findings and limits: In tolerant patients, donor-specific Tregs outgrew total Tregs, suggesting antigen-driven expansion.

Germline V gene data show CDR1 as LNHDA and CDR2 as SQIVND (reference sequence). The CDR3 loop spans 15 amino acids. The V and J ends lost 3 bases and 4 bases, in that order; junction bases with no gene match: 4. The sequencing used CD4+ T cells from blood (PBMCs), collected 12 months after the transplant. The clonotype originates from a human patient who received a combined kidney and bone marrow transplant. Some of these T cells may belong to the graft donor. V and J are TRBV19 and TRBJ2-5; TRBD2 aligns across 11 bases. The CDR3 region has the DNA TGTGCCAGTAGTATCCTAGCGGGGGGTGGAGAGACCCAGTACTTC. Translating it yields CASSILAGGGETQYF.